These 15 T cell receptor beta chains were all obtained from the same sample, sequenced in a study of cytomegalovirus exposure and HLA in healthy donors. Amplification used 60 Vbeta primers and 13 Jbeta primers. The method was immunoSEQ multiplex PCR; TCRdb's version includes in-frame clones alone and lacks a portion of them. The sample gives about 200,000 clones, approximately 79% of which show up once; 1.5% to 2% is in the top ten. The sequencing input was PBMCs. The origin of the receptors is a man in his fifties or sixties in good health and CMV-seronegative.

The genes are TRBV19 and TRBJ2-7; TRBD2 matches 8 bases. CDR3 size: 12 residues. CDR1 LNHDA and CDR2 SQIVND come from the germline V gene (reference sequence). Trimming at V came to 9 bases and at J to 3 bases, leaving 4 bases not matched to a gene. The DNA for the CDR3 is TGTGCCAGCGGGACTAGAGGCTACGAGCAGTACTTC. Protein: CASGTRGYEQYF.

This clone was picked up one time. The gene calls are TRBV9 and TRBJ2-7; no clear D gene. Germline CDR1 and CDR2: SGDLS and YYNGEE. With 1 base removed from V and 0 bases from J, the gap between germline ends came to 11 bases. This CDR3 spans 15 amino acids. CDR3 DNA: TGTGCCAGCAGCGTAAACGGCGGTAGCTCCTACGAGCAGTACTTC. It specifies CASSVNGGSSYEQYF. The full variable domain, rest sourced from reference TRBV9 and TRBJ2-7, is DSGVTQTPKHLITATGQRVTLRCSPRSGDLSVYWYQQSLDQGLQFLIQYYNGEERAKGNILERFSAQQFPDLHSELNLSSLELGDSALYFCASSVNGGSSYEQYFGPGTRLTVT.

V usage is TRBV30 and J usage is TRBJ1-3, with TRBD1 identical over 8 bases. The CDR3 is 15 amino acids. CDR1 is GTSNPN, CDR2 SVGIG, per germline (reference sequence). Germline trimming cut 8 bases from V and 0 bases from J; bases unmatched to any gene: 9. DNA of the CDR3: TGTGCCAGAACAGGGGGGCTAGGCTCTGGAAACACCATATATTTT. Translated: CARTGGLGSGNTIYF.

Notes on this clone: Different DNA sequences within this sample yield the same CDR3. The chain couples TRBV5-1 to TRBJ2-3; 9 nucleotides match TRBD1. CDR3 length: 15 amino acids. Per the germline V gene, CDR1 is SGHRS and CDR2 is YFSETQ. V lost 3 bases, J lost 0 bases, and 2 bases stayed unmatched. The CDR3 reads CASSSGQGSTDTQYF. CDR3 DNA: TGCGCCAGCAGCTCCGGACAGGGGAGCACAGATACGCAGTATTTT.

J is TRBJ2-7 and V is TRBV5-4, with TRBD2 as a possible D gene (7 bases). CDR1 is SGHNT, CDR2 YYREEE, per germline (reference sequence). This CDR3 region has 16 residues. Trimming removed 3 bases at V and 5 bases at J, with 21 bases between. The CDR3 coding sequence is TGTGCCAGCAGCTCCCCACCCGGGGGGCGGTATGACGAGCAGTACTTC. This sequence encodes CASSSPPGGRYDEQYF.

The chain has TRBV5-6 and TRBJ1-2; D uncertain. The CDR3 extends over 16 amino acids. CDR1 SGHDT and CDR2 YYEEEE come from the germline V gene. The V gene lost 4 bases and the J gene lost 0 bases, with 16 bases spanning the gap. As DNA, the CDR3 is TGTGCCAGCAGCCGAGAACCGGGATCTCCTAACTATGGCTACACCTTC. Amino acids: CASSREPGSPNYGYTF.

This clone appeared a few times. This chain links TRBV2 with TRBJ2-5; 12 nucleotides align to TRBD2. V shed 10 bases, J shed 4 bases, and the junction held 4 bases outside the gene matches. CDR3 length: 13 residues. Germline V CDR1 and CDR2: SNHLY, FYNNEI. Here the CDR3 reads CATRTSGAETQYF. The CDR3 nucleotides are TGTGCCACCCGGACTAGCGGGGCAGAGACCCAGTACTTC.

The chain carries TRBV30 and TRBJ1-5; D is perhaps TRBD1 (6 bases). The CDR3 consists of 16 residues. Per germline, CDR1 GTSNPN and CDR2 SVGIG (reference sequence). Deletions cut 1 base from V and 1 base from J, with 14 bases between. CDR3: CAWSEGHRVSNQPQHF. As DNA, the CDR3 is TGTGCCTGGAGTGAGGGACACCGCGTAAGCAATCAGCCCCAGCATTTT.

The chain carries TRBV14 and TRBJ1-1, with D possibly TRBD1 on 6 matching bases. V was cut by 0 bases and J by 9 bases, with 11 bases left in between. The CDR3 consists of 13 residues. CDR1 is SGHDN, CDR2 FVKESK, per germline. The CDR3 loop reads CASSQEARGKAFF. The CDR3 nucleotides read TGTGCCAGCAGCCAAGAAGCCAGGGGCAAAGCTTTCTTT.

This clone was recorded only once. The chain joins TRBV2 to TRBJ2-2, with a weak D call TRBD1 (6 bases). V lost 6 bases to trimming and J lost 2 bases, with 13 bases between them. This CDR3 has 15 residues. CDR1 and CDR2 from the germline V gene are SNHLY and FYNNEI. In DNA, the CDR3 is TGTGCCAGCAGGGAACAGGGCACTAACACCGGGGAGCTGTTTTTT. Its protein product is CASREQGTNTGELFF. Together with reference TRBV2 and TRBJ2-2, the CDR3 gives the full variable domain: EPEVTQTPSHQVTQMGQEVILRCVPISNHLYFYWYRQILGQKVEFLVSFYNNEISEKSEIFDDQFSVERPDGSNFTLKIRSTKLEDSAMYFCASREQGTNTGELFFGEGSRLTVL.

There are a few counts of this clone. The V call is TRBV27, the J call TRBJ2-1; 7 bases agree with TRBD1. The CDR3 spans 14 residues. Losses at the gene ends were 2 bases for V and 7 bases for J; bases not matched to a gene: 5. CDR1 is MNHEY, CDR2 SMNVEV, per germline (reference sequence). The chain's CDR3 is CASSLMTGRNEQFF. Written as DNA, the CDR3 is TGTGCCAGCAGTTTAATGACAGGGAGAAATGAGCAGTTCTTC.

This chain uses TRBV9 with TRBJ2-7; 9 bases agree with TRBD2. Per the germline V gene, CDR1 is SGDLS and CDR2 is YYNGEE. Trimming removed 0 bases from V and 6 bases from J; junction bases left unmatched: 7. This CDR3 is built from 15 residues. The CDR3 loop is CASSVEGAGGGEQYF. CDR3 nucleotide sequence: TGTGCCAGCAGCGTAGAAGGAGCGGGAGGTGGCGAGCAGTACTTC.

V is TRBV6-1 and J is TRBJ2-5, with a possible D match to TRBD1 (6 bases). The germline gives CDR1 MNHNS, CDR2 SASEGT. The CDR3 sequence is 14 residues long. The ends were cut back, 5 bases at V and 4 bases at J, with 14 bases in the middle. CDR3: CASSSTGTRETQYF. Here the CDR3 DNA reads TGTGCCAGCAGTTCCACGGGGACAAGAGAGACCCAGTACTTC.

This clone has a handful of counts. The chain carries TRBV7-7 and TRBJ2-2, with a weak D call TRBD1 (5 bases). The V and J ends lost 4 bases and 3 bases respectively, with 15 bases between them. Germline CDR1 reads SSHAT; CDR2 reads FNYEAQ (reference sequence). The CDR3 totals 16 residues. The CDR3 here is CASSSYLGQDTGELFF. The CDR3 coding sequence is TGTGCCAGCAGCTCTTATTTGGGGCAGGACACCGGGGAGCTGTTTTTT.

The V call is TRBV30, the J call TRBJ2-1; D is possibly TRBD1 (5 bases). Germline CDR1 reads GTSNPN; CDR2 reads SVGIG (reference sequence). V lost 0 bases, J lost 7 bases, and 10 bases lay in between. The length of the CDR3 is 13 residues. CDR3 protein: CAWSVGAWNEQFF. CDR3 nucleotides: TGTGCCTGGAGTGTAGGGGCCTGGAATGAGCAGTTCTTC.